Each of the 6 T cell receptor beta chains below was sequenced from the same sample in a study of blood T cell repertoires in COVID-19. Produced via immunoSEQ multiplex PCR; TCRdb's table is partial and in-frame only. Found here are 100,000 to 150,000 clones, roughly 80% of them singletons; the top ten hold roughly 2.6%. Material: peripheral blood. These receptor sequences come from a man between 50 and 59 years old with acute or convalescent COVID-19.

The chain has TRBV7-9 and TRBJ1-2, with D uncertain. V lost 1 base and J lost 2, with 5 bases in between. Germline-derived CDR1 and CDR2 are SEHNR and FQNEAQ (reference sequence). The CDR3 is made up of 13 amino acids. The CDR3 here is CASSLGMNYGYTF. The CDR3 nucleotides read TGTGCCAGCAGCTTAGGTATGAACTATGGCTACACCTTC.

The J gene is TRBJ2-2, the V gene TRBV19, with 7 bases lining up with TRBD1. From germline, CDR1 is LNHDA and CDR2 SQIVND (reference sequence). The junction had 1 base not matched to a gene; V was cut back by 2 bases and J by 1 base. The CDR3 loop spans 15 amino acids. CDR3 in amino acids: CASSIRTGNTGELFF. CDR3 DNA: TGTGCCAGTAGTATACGGACAGGGAACACCGGGGAGCTGTTTTTT.

Of note for this clone: At one of its ends the junction is not consistent with the germline gene, which may arise from a read error. The chain combines TRBV3-1 (or the pseudogene TRBV3-2) with TRBJ2-7, with D possibly matching TRBD1 (7 bases). The V gene's germline CDR1 is LGHDT and CDR2 YNNKEL (reference sequence). CDR3 length: 15 residues. The CDR3 reads CASSQADRDSNEQYF. The CDR3 DNA follows: TGTGCCAGCAGCCAAGCAGACAGGGACTCCAACGAGCAGTACTTC.

The V and J genes are TRBV19 and TRBJ1-5, with D uncertain. There are 15 residues in the CDR3. V lost 2 bases and J 2 bases, leaving 10 bases between the germline ends. CDR1 and CDR2 from the germline V gene are LNHDA and SQIVND (reference sequence). The CDR3 reads CASSIFTTRNQPQHF. DNA for the CDR3: TGTGCCAGTAGTATATTTACCACTCGCAATCAGCCCCAGCATTTT.

This chain uses TRBV11-2 with TRBJ1-1; D is possibly TRBD1 (6 bases). Germline CDR1 reads SGHAT; CDR2 reads FQNNGV. The CDR3 has 16 residues. The V end was cut by 5 bases, the J end by 5 bases, with 21 bases between. CDR3 DNA sequence: TGTGCCAGCAGCAAAAACAGTCCAGGGGCTGGGACTGAAGCTTTCTTT. Translating gives CASSKNSPGAGTEAFF.

This chain uses TRBV3-1 (or the pseudogene TRBV3-2) with TRBJ2-1, with D tentatively TRBD2 (6 bases). Trimming left V 4 bases short and J 5 bases short, with 15 bases between. CDR1 and CDR2 from the germline V gene are LGHDT and YNNKEL (reference sequence). This CDR3 spans 15 amino acids. CDR3 in amino acids: CASSLSGTGDNEQFF. CDR3 DNA: TGTGCCAGCAGCCTTAGCGGTACCGGGGACAATGAGCAGTTCTTC.